Given below is one T cell receptor (beta chain) in context. As yet, its antigen is unknown. The data were taken from a study of long-term antiretroviral therapy in people with HIV. Study-level background: Initial samples were collected about a decade before the 2015 immediate-ART recommendation. Regarding the study as a whole: Versus controls, repertoires in people with HIV had narrower CDR3 length ranges.

Germline lookup yields CDR1 SEHNR and CDR2 FQNEAQ (reference sequence). CDR3 length equals 15 residues. Trimming removed 6 bases from V and 2 bases from J; junction bases left unmatched: 9. Version v3.0 of the immunoSEQ assay was performed at survey level. Clones were read by immunoSEQ multiplex PCR, and TCRdb kept only the in-frame ones, dropping some. Of some 15,000 clones detected, roughly 90% appear once; the ten largest clones hold 12%. The sample here was unsorted PBMCs, taken 0.7 years before starting antiretroviral therapy. The TCR sequence derives from a man in his fifties with HIV. The V gene is TRBV7-9, the J gene TRBJ2-5; TRBD2 agrees at 7 bases. CDR3 nucleotide sequence: TGTGCCAGCAGAACCTTAGCGGGCCAACAAGAGACCCAGTACTTC. This sequence encodes CASRTLAGQQETQYF.